Listed here are 22 T cell receptor beta chains from one sample, sequenced in a study of OX40 agonist ivuxolimab in advanced cancers. Libraries were prepared by immunoSEQ multiplex PCR; TCRdb keeps only in-frame clonotypes and omits some of them. This sample has tens of thousands of clones, with about 87% found just once. The specimen comprised CD4+ or CD8+ T cells sorted from blood, sampled in a trial of the OX40 agonist ivuxolimab. These receptors all stem from an adult with an advanced solid tumor such as melanoma, head and neck, liver or kidney cancer.

This clone showed up just once. As DNA, the CDR3 is TGTGCCACCAGCAGAGATCGGACCAGCAATCAGCCCCAGCATTTT. Encoded protein: CATSRDRTSNQPQHF. The rearrangement uses TRBV15 and TRBJ1-5; D uncertain. The length of the CDR3 is 15 residues. From germline, CDR1 is LNHNV and CDR2 YYDKDF (reference sequence). With 0 bases removed from V and 1 base from J, the gap between germline ends came to 7 bases.

This sequence joins TRBV6-5 and TRBJ2-7; D ambiguous. The V end lost 8 bases, the J end lost 4 bases, and 6 bases lay between the germline ends. CDR1 and CDR2 (germline): MNHEY, SVGAGI. CDR3 length equals 10 residues. The CDR3: CASGVYEQYF. In DNA, the CDR3 is TGTGCCAGCGGGGTTTACGAGCAGTACTTC.

The chain employs TRBV7-2 and TRBJ2-1, with D possibly being TRBD2 (5 bases). The ends were cut back, 6 bases at V and 1 base at J, with 10 bases in the middle. Germline V lookup: CDR1 SGHTA, CDR2 FQGNSA. The CDR3 is made up of 14 amino acids. In nucleotides, the CDR3 is TGTGCCAGCAGACGGGGTTTGTCCTACAATGAGCAGTTCTTC. Amino acids: CASRRGLSYNEQFF.

The rearrangement joins TRBV7-2 to TRBJ2-5, with 7 bases lining up with TRBD2. This CDR3 has 13 amino acids. The trim removed 3 bases at V and 7 bases at J, leaving 5 bases unmatched. Germline V CDR1 and CDR2: SGHTA, FQGNSA. As DNA, the CDR3 is TGTGCCAGCAGCTTTACCAGGGAGGGGACCCAGTACTTC. Translated, it gives CASSFTREGTQYF.

CDR3 sequence: CASSKGPAVQETQYF. The CDR3 region has the DNA TGTGCCAGCAGCAAAGGGCCGGCGGTGCAAGAGACCCAGTACTTC. This chain joins TRBV21-1 and TRBJ2-5; the D segment call TRBD2 is taken from the table without a DNA check. TRBV21-1 is described as a pseudogene. CDR3 length: 15 residues.

CDR3 residues: CASSSHINTGELFF. The CDR3 nucleotides are TGTGCCAGCAGCTCCCACATAAACACCGGGGAGCTGTTTTTT. V gene TRBV7-2 combines with J gene TRBJ2-2; D is undetermined. Looked up from germline, CDR1 is SGHTA and CDR2 is FQGNSA. Trimming took 4 bases from V and 2 from J, leaving 8 bases between them. This CDR3 has 14 amino acids.

This rearrangement joins TRBV19 to TRBJ1-1, with D maybe TRBD1 (5 bases). Trimming stripped 4 bases from V and 0 bases from J, with 9 bases between. Germline V gene data show CDR1 as LNHDA and CDR2 as SQIVND (reference sequence). This CDR3 has 14 amino acids. CDR3 protein: CASSTRGLNTEAFF. CDR3 bases: TGTGCCAGTAGTACTCGGGGGTTGAACACTGAAGCTTTCTTT.

The chain combines TRBV29-1 with TRBJ2-7, with a possible D match to TRBD1 (6 bases). Trimming stripped 4 bases from V and 6 bases from J, with 13 bases between. Per germline, CDR1 SQVTM and CDR2 ANQGSEA. The CDR3 totals 12 residues. CDR3 nucleotide sequence: TGCAGCGTTGCCGTGACAGGCCGCGAGCAGTACTTC. Its translation is CSVAVTGREQYF.

The V and J genes are TRBV5-4 and TRBJ2-5; D gene unclear. Germline CDR1 and CDR2: SGHNT and YYREEE (reference sequence). The length of the CDR3 is 12 residues. The ends were cut back, 2 bases at V and 5 bases at J, with 7 bases in the middle. CDR3 loop: CASSFSPETQYF. The CDR3 nucleotides are TGTGCCAGCAGCTTCTCACCGGAGACCCAGTACTTC.

V gene TRBV7-9 combines with J gene TRBJ2-6; D gene unclear. This CDR3 comprises 14 residues. Trimming took 3 bases from V and 5 from J, leaving 8 bases between them. Germline CDR1 and CDR2: SEHNR and FQNEAQ (reference sequence). CDR3 sequence: CASSFLTRANVLTF. Here the CDR3 DNA reads TGTGCCAGCAGCTTTCTAACTCGGGCCAACGTCCTGACTTTC.

V and J are TRBV11-2 and TRBJ2-3; 9 bases agree with TRBD2. The CDR3 runs 16 residues. Losses at the gene ends were 1 base for V and 2 bases for J; bases not matched to a gene: 4. CDR1 is SGHAT, CDR2 FQNNGV, per germline. The CDR3 DNA reads as TGTGCCAGCAGCTTAGTACCTAGCGGGAACACAGATACGCAGTATTTT. This gives the protein CASSLVPSGNTDTQYF.

The CDR3: CATSSPGPLAGDTDTQYF. The CDR3 bases are TGTGCCACCAGCTCCCCCGGCCCCTTAGCGGGGGACACAGATACGCAGTATTTT. This sequence joins TRBV15 and TRBJ2-3; 9 nucleotides line up with TRBD2. Unmatched junction bases numbered 14, after V lost 5 bases and J lost 2 bases. This CDR3 is 18 amino acids long. CDR1 is LNHNV, CDR2 YYDKDF, per germline (reference sequence).

V gene TRBV6-5 combines with J gene TRBJ1-2; D ambiguous. The V end was cut by 0 bases, the J end by 0 bases, with 11 bases between. The CDR3 is 16 amino acids. CDR1 and CDR2 (germline): MNHEY, SVGAGI. This chain's CDR3 is CASSYSGVLANYGYTF. As DNA, the CDR3 is TGTGCCAGCAGTTACTCTGGAGTGTTAGCTAACTATGGCTACACCTTC.

In its sample, this clone was seen a few times. The genes are TRBV7-2 and TRBJ2-7; 7 bases line up with TRBD1. Germline CDR1 is SGHTA and CDR2 is FQGNSA. CDR3 length: 14 amino acids. V gave up 3 bases and J gave up 2 bases; unmatched junction bases: 4. The CDR3 protein is CASSFGGQTYEQYF. The CDR3 DNA follows: TGTGCCAGCAGCTTTGGGGGACAGACCTACGAGCAGTACTTC.

The rearrangement joins TRBV28 to TRBJ2-7; D not resolved. The CDR3 extends over 12 amino acids. The germline V gene encodes CDR1 MDHEN and CDR2 SYDVKM. Trimming pared 5 bases from V and 3 bases from J, leaving 8 bases between. The CDR3 DNA sequence: TGTGCCAGCAGTCTCTCTAGCTACGAGCAGTACTTC. Translation gives CASSLSSYEQYF.

This rearrangement joins TRBV5-8 to TRBJ2-5; TRBD2 aligns across 7 bases. Germline-derived CDR1 and CDR2 are SGHTS and YDEGEE. V lost 4 bases, J lost 6 bases, and 12 bases stayed unmatched. CDR3 length: 15 residues. The CDR3 sequence is CASSNRDPRGKTQYF. The CDR3, as DNA: TGTGCCAGCAGCAACCGGGACCCGCGGGGGAAGACCCAGTACTTC.

This chain joins TRBV28 and TRBJ1-1; D remains ambiguous. V was pared by 6 bases and J by 0 bases, with 17 bases between. The germline CDR1 and CDR2 sequences are MDHEN and SYDVKM. The CDR3 totals 16 residues. For the CDR3, the DNA is TGTGCCAGCAGACCGGGAGGGCGACACCTGAACACTGAAGCTTTCTTT. It encodes CASRPGGRHLNTEAFF.

This chain joins TRBV2 and TRBJ2-5; the D is unclear. Near its end, the DNA agrees better with TRBJ2-7, so the J call may be wrong. Per the germline V gene, CDR1 is SNHLY and CDR2 is FYNNEI. The CDR3 has 14 residues. CDR3 amino acids: CASSEQSGLYEQYF. CDR3 nucleotide sequence: TGTGCCAGCAGTGAACAGAGTGGTTTGTACGAGCAGTACTTC.

The chain recombines TRBV7-2 with TRBJ2-3; D is possibly TRBD2 (6 bases). The germline V gene has CDR1 SGHTA and CDR2 FQGNSA. CDR3 length: 11 amino acids. Trimming pared 3 bases from V and 10 bases from J, leaving 8 bases between. CDR3 DNA: TGTGCCAGCAGCTTGGGACTCGCGCAGTATTTT. Protein: CASSLGLAQYF.

On this clone itself: The junction differs from germline at one of its ends, possibly a read error. Distinct nucleotide sequences in the sample also encode this CDR3. V and J are TRBV30 and TRBJ1-1; no clear D. This CDR3 is built from 12 residues. CDR1 and CDR2 (germline): GTSNPN, SVGIG (reference sequence). CDR3 loop: CAWSGYFAEAFF. The DNA of the CDR3 is TGTGCCTGGAGCGGATATTTTGCTGAAGCTTTCTTC.

The chain's CDR3 is CSVVNPYLGHSYGYTF. As DNA, the CDR3 is TGCAGCGTTGTTAACCCTTACCTTGGACATAGCTATGGCTACACCTTC. V gene TRBV29-1 combines with J gene TRBJ1-2; possibly TRBD1 for D (5 bases). CDR1 is SQVTM and CDR2 is ANQGSEA in the germline V gene. V was pared by 4 bases and J by 4 bases, with 22 bases between. CDR3 length equals 16 residues.

This clone was seen only once. J is TRBJ1-1 and V is TRBV7-3; no reliable D call. This CDR3 has 13 residues. The V end lost 5 bases, the J end lost 1 base, and 8 bases lay between the germline ends. CDR1 and CDR2 (germline): SGHTA, FQGTGA. CDR3 protein: CASSQNTNTEAFF. CDR3 coding DNA: TGTGCCAGCAGCCAAAACACGAACACTGAAGCTTTCTTT.